The clone carrying this T cell receptor (beta chain) appeared a single time. Per the original methods: Using reference gene primer amplification, nucleated cell counts were estimated. Measured with immunoSEQ multiplex PCR; TCRdb has only the in-frame clones, and not every one. From that table come the V and J calls and clone size; the DNA was used to work out D and trimming. This sample carries 200,000 to 250,000 clones, approximately 82% of them seen once, and the ten largest clones take approximately 15%. Study members were between 18 and 89 years old and lived in about two dozen US regions. Self-reported history from a screening survey and questionnaire set each donor's cohort. Two negative PCRs, clearance, or symptom resolution characterized the recovered Cohort 3 donors. This sample is part of a study of blood T cell repertoires in COVID-19. Trimming pared 1 base from V and 8 bases from J, leaving 12 bases between. Germline assignment: CDR1 SGHRS and CDR2 YFSETQ. The CDR3 is made up of 13 amino acids.

Sequencing used PBMCs or T cells enriched from blood (not recorded which). This TCR came from a man in his forties who had recovered from COVID-19. The chain combines TRBV5-1 with TRBJ1-1; the D gene is possibly TRBD1 (5 bases). CDR3 region: CASSLNTGYEAFF. The CDR3 DNA sequence: TGCGCCAGCAGCTTGAATACAGGTTACGAAGCTTTCTTT.